These 2 T cell receptor beta chains share one sample of origin, sequenced in a study of identical twins. TCRdb re-called the 5' RACE reads with MiXCR, one entry per CDR3 protein. The sample includes 750,000 to 950,000 distinct CDR3 sequences, roughly an eighth of them seen just once. These sequences were also reported in another study, on yellow fever vaccine responses in identical twins.

The specimen was PBMCs. All receptors come from a woman in her late teens or twenties in good health.

The chain has TRBV6-1 and TRBJ1-2, with TRBD1 matching over 10 bases. The CDR3 is made up of 14 amino acids. CDR1 and CDR2 from the germline V gene are MNHNS and SASEGT. J gave up 4 bases and V 6 bases, and 5 bases lay outside the gene matches. CDR3 protein: CASRPGTGAYGYTF. In DNA form, the CDR3 reads TGTGCCAGCAGGCCCGGGACAGGGGCCTATGGCTACACCTTC.

The V and J genes are TRBV6-1 and TRBJ1-3; D not certain. This CDR3 is 14 amino acids long. Germline CDR1 and CDR2: MNHNS and SASEGT. V was pared by 6 bases and J by 4 bases, with 13 bases between. The CDR3 loop is CASRPAASGNTIYF. Here the CDR3 DNA reads TGTGCCAGCAGACCCGCGGCGAGCGGAAACACCATATATTTT.